Given below is one T cell receptor (beta chain) in context. The entry originates in a study of blood T cell repertoires in COVID-19. Study information: COVID-19 samples, acute and convalescent, were from the United States, Italy and Spain. T cells, B-cell-depleted T cells, or PBMCs provided the cDNA or gDNA that served as material.

Germline V gene sequence: CDR1 SGHTA, CDR2 FQGTGA. This CDR3 is 15 amino acids long. V shed 1 base and J shed 0 bases, with 7 bases lying between them. Repertoires were generated with immunoSEQ multiplex PCR, while TCRdb's copy carries only in-frame clones and drops some. Seen here are 300,000 to 350,000 clones, roughly 90% observed once, and the top ten hold over 1%. Cohorts were determined from participant-reported clinical history. Exposed enrollees encountered a COVID-19 case at some point within 2 weeks before study entry. The receptor was isolated from a woman younger than 45 who had been exposed to COVID-19. The chain recombines TRBV7-3 with TRBJ2-1; the D gene is possibly TRBD1 (5 bases). Sequenced material: PBMCs or T cells enriched from blood (not recorded which). DNA for the CDR3: TGTGCCAGCAGCTTAAGACAGAGCTCCTACAATGAGCAGTTCTTC. It codes for CASSLRQSSYNEQFF.